The clone carrying this TCR beta chain was detected once. The antigen remains undetermined. This sample was taken from a study of cytomegalovirus exposure and HLA in healthy donors. Findings and caveats of the study: The classifier was said to identify cytomegalovirus status with high specificity and sensitivity. Subsequent analysis showed first-cohort TCR clusters tending to co-occur in roughly 130 validation repertoires.

CDR3 length: 15 amino acids. Germline assignment: CDR1 SEHNR and CDR2 FQNEAQ (reference sequence). V dropped 4 bases and J dropped 6; count of bases not matched to a gene: 11. The repertoire was sequenced with immunoSEQ multiplex PCR; TCRdb's copy has only in-frame clones and lacks some. The sample contains 50,000 or so clones, around 94% of which appear only once. This clonotype was sampled from a man aged 18 to 30 in good health and CMV-seronegative. The chain is built from TRBV7-9 and TRBJ1-1; 7 bases agree with TRBD1. The sample taken for sequencing was PBMCs. Written as DNA, the CDR3 is TGTGCCAGCAGCTCAGAGGGACAGCCCCTCCCTGAAGCTTTCTTT. This translates into CASSSEGQPLPEAFF.